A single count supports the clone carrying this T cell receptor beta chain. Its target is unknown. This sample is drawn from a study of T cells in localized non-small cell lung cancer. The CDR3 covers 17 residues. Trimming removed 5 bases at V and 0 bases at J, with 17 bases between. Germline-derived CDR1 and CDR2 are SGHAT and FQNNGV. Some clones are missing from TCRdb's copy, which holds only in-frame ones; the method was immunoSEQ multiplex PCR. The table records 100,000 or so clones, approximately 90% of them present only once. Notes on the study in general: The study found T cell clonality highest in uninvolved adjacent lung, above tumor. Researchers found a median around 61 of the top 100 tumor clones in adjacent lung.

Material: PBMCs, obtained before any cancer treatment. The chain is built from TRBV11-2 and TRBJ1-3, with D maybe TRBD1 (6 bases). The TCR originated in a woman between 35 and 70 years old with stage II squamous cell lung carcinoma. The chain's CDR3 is CASSTLRGAFSGNTIYF. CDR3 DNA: TGTGCCAGCAGCACTCTCCGGGGGGCATTCTCTGGAAACACCATATATTTT.